Below, 3 T cell receptor beta chains from the same sample are listed, as sequenced in a study of regulatory T cells in long-lasting Graves disease. The time point here: newly diagnosed GD, antithyroid drugs for less than 3 months. From RNA extracted from PBMCs, the TCR library was made. Arm-PCR of CDR3 regions and iRepertoire HTBI primers were the basis on which TCR beta libraries were built. TCRdb called the multiplex PCR reads again in MiXCR, with one record for every CDR3 protein. The sample consists of about 450,000 distinct CDR3 sequences, 12% to 15% of them appearing once. In addition, the sample was reused for a study of T cells in Graves' hyperthyroidism and ophthalmopathy.

The input for sequencing was peripheral blood mononuclear cells (PBMCs), taken at new diagnosis, from a patient treated with antithyroid drugs. These receptors came from a woman aged 45-65 years with Graves disease.

This clonotype was observed many times. V and J are TRBV28 and TRBJ2-2, with 7 bases that match TRBD2. CDR1 and CDR2 (germline): MDHEN, SYDVKM. V lost 6 bases to trimming and J lost 1 base; unmatched junction nucleotides: 11. CDR3 length equals 17 residues. CDR3 amino acids: CASRGGGRSLNTGELFF. The CDR3 coding sequence is TGTGCCAGCAGGGGGGGAGGGAGGAGCTTGAACACCGGGGAGCTGTTTTTT.

Only a few counts were recorded for this clonotype. The gene calls are TRBV9 and TRBJ2-7; TRBD1 or TRBD2 may be the D gene (5 bases each). In germline, CDR1 is SGDLS, CDR2 YYNGEE. The CDR3 is 15 amino acids. The V end lost 4 bases, the J end lost 6 bases, and 20 bases lay between the germline ends. The CDR3 protein is CASSLGDGGGGEQYF. The CDR3 bases are TGTGCCAGCAGCCTAGGGGACGGCGGAGGAGGCGAGCAGTACTTC.

This clonotype appeared a few times. The rearrangement links TRBV13 to TRBJ1-1, with a weak D call TRBD1 (6 bases). Trimming pared 3 bases from V and 7 bases from J, leaving 21 bases between. There are 16 residues in the CDR3. The germline gives CDR1 PRHDT, CDR2 FYEKMQ (reference sequence). The CDR3 coding sequence is TGTGCCAGCAGCTTTGGTTTTTCGGGGGGCTTGGGTGAAGCTTTCTTT. Protein product: CASSFGFSGGLGEAFF.